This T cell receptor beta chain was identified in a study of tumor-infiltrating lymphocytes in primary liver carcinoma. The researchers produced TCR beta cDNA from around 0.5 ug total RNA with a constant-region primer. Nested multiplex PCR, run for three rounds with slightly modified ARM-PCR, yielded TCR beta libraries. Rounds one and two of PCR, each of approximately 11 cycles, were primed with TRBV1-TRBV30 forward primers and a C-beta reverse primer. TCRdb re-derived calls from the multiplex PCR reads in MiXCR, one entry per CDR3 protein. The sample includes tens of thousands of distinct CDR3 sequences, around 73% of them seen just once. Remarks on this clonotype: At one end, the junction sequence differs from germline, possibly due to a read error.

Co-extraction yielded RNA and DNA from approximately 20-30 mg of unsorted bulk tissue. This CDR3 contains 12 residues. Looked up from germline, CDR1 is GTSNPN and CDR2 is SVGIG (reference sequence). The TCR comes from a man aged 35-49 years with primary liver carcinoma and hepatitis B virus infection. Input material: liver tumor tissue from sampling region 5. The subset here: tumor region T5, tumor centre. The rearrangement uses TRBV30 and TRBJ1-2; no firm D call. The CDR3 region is CARTSTNYGYTF. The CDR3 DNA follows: TGTGCCAGGACGTCAACTAACTATGGCTACACTTTC.